What follows is one T cell receptor beta chain and its context. The data derive from a study of control samples from healthy donors and cancer patients. The data were produced by immunoSEQ multiplex PCR, yet TCRdb's version contains in-frame clones alone and is incomplete. The sample yields about 89,000 clones, 86% seen once. V lost 4 bases and J 1 base, leaving 13 bases between the germline ends. The germline V gene encodes CDR1 GTSNPN and CDR2 SVGIG (reference sequence). CDR3 length: 14 amino acids. The chain has TRBV30 and TRBJ2-5; possibly TRBD1 for D (5 bases). This clonotype originated in a man aged 25 to 40 in good health. Sequences were obtained from blood. The chain's CDR3 is CAWNSRAGQETQYF. CDR3 nucleotide sequence: TGTGCCTGGAATTCCAGGGCTGGCCAAGAGACCCAGTACTTC.